Shown below are 10 T cell receptor beta chains from a single sample sequenced in a study of control samples from healthy donors and cancer patients. The repertoire was sequenced with immunoSEQ multiplex PCR; TCRdb's copy has only in-frame clones and lacks some. This table holds more than 75,000 clones, 79% found once. Material: blood. The receptors stem from a woman aged 25 to 39 in good health.

V is TRBV9 and J is TRBJ2-3; the D gene could be TRBD1 or TRBD2 (5 bases each). The V end was cut by 4 bases, the J end by 8 bases, with 17 bases between. CDR1 and CDR2 from the germline V gene are SGDLS and YYNGEE. The CDR3 covers 14 residues. The CDR3 DNA reads TGTGCCAGCAGCACGACCGGGGACGAAGGTACGCAGTATTTT. Translation: CASSTTGDEGTQYF. Using reference TRBV9 and TRBJ2-3 for the parts outside the CDR3, the full variable domain is DSGVTQTPKHLITATGQRVTLRCSPRSGDLSVYWYQQSLDQGLQFLIQYYNGEERAKGNILERFSAQQFPDLHSELNLSSLELGDSALYFCASSTTGDEGTQYFGPGTRLTVL.

This clone was observed once. The V gene is TRBV7-8, the J gene TRBJ1-1, with TRBD1 as a possible D gene (5 bases). Trimming removed 0 bases at V and 4 bases at J, with 15 bases between. The germline V gene has CDR1 SGHVS and CDR2 FQNEAQ. The CDR3 is 16 amino acids. CDR3: CASSLAPRGVGTEAFF. CDR3 DNA sequence: TGTGCCAGCAGCTTAGCCCCACGGGGGGTTGGCACTGAAGCTTTCTTT.

The chain joins TRBV6-2 or TRBV6-3 to TRBJ2-3, with D possibly matching TRBD2 (7 bases). This CDR3 comprises 17 residues. V lost 2 bases and J 2 bases, leaving 17 bases between the germline ends. The germline V gene has CDR1 MNHEY and CDR2 SVGEGT. This CDR3 is CASSYPLGGADTDTQYF. The CDR3, as DNA: TGTGCCAGCAGTTACCCATTAGGGGGGGCGGACACAGATACGCAGTATTTT.

This chain connects TRBV18 to TRBJ2-1; D is perhaps TRBD1 (6 bases). The V gene's germline CDR1 is KGHSH and CDR2 LQKENI. CDR3 size: 16 residues. Trimming left V 5 bases short and J 1 base short, with 15 bases between. The CDR3 reads CASSIETGFSYNEQFF. The CDR3, as DNA: TGTGCCAGCTCAATCGAGACAGGCTTTTCCTACAATGAGCAGTTCTTC.

The chain recombines TRBV19 with TRBJ2-3, with TRBD1 as a possible D gene (6 bases). Germline lookup yields CDR1 LNHDA and CDR2 SQIVND (reference sequence). V dropped 3 bases and J dropped 1 base, with 14 bases sitting between them. This CDR3 is built from 16 residues. DNA of the CDR3: TGTGCCAGTAGTATTGGTTGGGGGCAGGGCACAGATACGCAGTATTTT. It is translated as CASSIGWGQGTDTQYF.

The chain uses TRBV18 and TRBJ2-7; maybe TRBD2 (5 bases). The CDR3 spans 13 residues. Trimming pared 3 bases from V and 9 bases from J, leaving 15 bases between. Germline lookup yields CDR1 KGHSH and CDR2 LQKENI. The CDR3 coding sequence is TGTGCCAGCTCACCTCTGGCCGCCGAGGGGCAGTACTTC. Amino acid sequence: CASSPLAAEGQYF.

The chain employs TRBV9 and TRBJ2-3; 8 bases match TRBD2. The V and J ends lost 5 bases and 0 bases, in that order; junction bases with no gene match: 5. Per germline, CDR1 SGDLS and CDR2 YYNGEE. The CDR3 consists of 15 residues. The CDR3 DNA sequence: TGTGCCAGCAGTGGCGGGGGGTATAGCACAGATACGCAGTATTTT. This translates into CASSGGGYSTDTQYF.

This clone was observed once. This chain joins TRBV18 and TRBJ1-2, with D possibly being TRBD1 (6 bases). In germline, CDR1 is KGHSH, CDR2 LQKENI. V was shortened by 4 bases and J by 0 bases, with 21 bases between the two germline ends. CDR3 length: 18 amino acids. The CDR3 DNA is TGTGCCAGCTCACAACTAGGATCCGGGACAAGAGCTAACTATGGCTACACCTTC. Translated: CASSQLGSGTRANYGYTF.

A word on this clone: The junction does not match germline at one end; this may be a read error. This chain joins TRBV7-7 and TRBJ1-1, with a weak D call TRBD1 (6 bases). The CDR3 has 13 amino acids. Germline lookup yields CDR1 SSHAT and CDR2 FNYEAQ (reference sequence). The CDR3 DNA follows: TGTGCTAGCAGCGGTAAGGGGGGGCCTGAAGCTTTCTTT. Amino acids: CASSGKGGPEAFF.

The J gene is TRBJ1-1, the V gene TRBV2, with D maybe TRBD1 (6 bases). V lost 6 bases and J lost 0, with 11 bases in between. Germline lookup yields CDR1 SNHLY and CDR2 FYNNEI. The CDR3 runs 14 residues. The DNA of the CDR3 is TGTGCCAGCAGAATGGGGGGCATGAACACTGAAGCTTTCTTT. It codes for CASRMGGMNTEAFF.